This T cell receptor (beta chain) was captured in a study of blood T cell repertoires in COVID-19. Whole-study context: The United States, Italy and Spain provided the acute and convalescent COVID-19 samples.

The germline gives CDR1 SGHNT, CDR2 YYREEE (reference sequence). This CDR3 is built from 15 residues. The germline V and J ends were trimmed by 3 bases and 0 bases, with 12 bases remaining between them. As processed by the authors: By means of reference gene primer amplification, nucleated cell counts were estimated. Sequencing used immunoSEQ multiplex PCR; TCRdb keeps in-frame clones, though not all of them. The V and J calls and the clone size are those of that table, but D and trimming were determined from the DNA. The sample lists roughly 230,000 clones, roughly 85% occurring once. The rearrangement joins TRBV5-4 to TRBJ1-1; a possible D gene is TRBD1 (6 bases). Sequenced input: peripheral blood. The sequence was obtained from a man aged 35 to 55 with acute or convalescent COVID-19. The DNA for the CDR3 is TGTGCCAGCAGCTCCCCAACAGGGCTGAACACTGAAGCTTTCTTT. This gives the protein CASSSPTGLNTEAFF.